The following is a T cell receptor (beta chain) sequence with its context. Antigen unknown. This sample was included in a study of CD8+ T cells in alopecia areata. In the study overall: Tofacitinib treatment spanned 6 to 18 months, with 6 months off drug afterward.

Germline CDR1 and CDR2: GTSNPN and SVGIG (reference sequence). The CDR3 spans 13 residues. Between the trimmed V and J ends, which lost 0 bases and 2 bases, there was a span of 7 bases. Overall study results and limits: Alopecia totalis/universalis scalp especially showed more expanded CD8+ clones than normal scalp.

RNA extraction was followed by reverse transcription into cDNA, which acted as the sequencing template. Using immunoSEQ multiplex PCR, the repertoire was profiled, and TCRdb retains in-frame clones only, with some absent. Among approximately 140,000 clones listed, roughly 48% were seen once. Peripheral blood, together with lesional scalp punch biopsies, was collected from alopecia areata patients. This chain links TRBV30 with TRBJ1-1; D is uncertain. This sequence was found in a human donor with alopecia areata. The specimen was CD4+ T cells sorted from blood. DNA of the CDR3: TGTGCCTGGAGTGTACGGTTTAACACTGAAGCTTTCTTT. It encodes CAWSVRFNTEAFF.